This TCR beta chain is from a study of CD8 T cells in ankylosing spondylitis. Findings of the study overall: There was a TCR beta motif, made of eight highly homologous variants, that appeared characteristic of ankylosing spondylitis blood. Certain motif variants had earlier been reported in reactive arthritis synovial fluid and blood. CD8+ disease-linked clones were present at relatively low frequencies in blood.

TCRdb fed the 5' RACE reads into MiXCR, producing one record per CDR3 protein. Counted here are about 330,000 distinct CDR3 sequences, roughly 8% occurring once; the ten biggest clones make up roughly 15%. Germline CDR1 and CDR2: DFQATT and SNEGSKA (reference sequence). The V and J ends lost 6 bases and 2 bases, in that order; junction bases with no gene match: 2. The CDR3 contains 15 residues. This clonotype was seen more than once but under ten times. Its antigen is unidentified. J is TRBJ2-1 and V is TRBV20-1; 15 bases map to TRBD2. The sequencing input was blood, either unsorted or a sorted T cell fraction (not recorded which). This receptor was taken from a male donor with ankylosing spondylitis. This CDR3 is CSARTSGRAYNEQFF. The CDR3 nucleotides read TGCAGTGCCAGGACTAGCGGGAGGGCCTACAATGAGCAGTTCTTC.